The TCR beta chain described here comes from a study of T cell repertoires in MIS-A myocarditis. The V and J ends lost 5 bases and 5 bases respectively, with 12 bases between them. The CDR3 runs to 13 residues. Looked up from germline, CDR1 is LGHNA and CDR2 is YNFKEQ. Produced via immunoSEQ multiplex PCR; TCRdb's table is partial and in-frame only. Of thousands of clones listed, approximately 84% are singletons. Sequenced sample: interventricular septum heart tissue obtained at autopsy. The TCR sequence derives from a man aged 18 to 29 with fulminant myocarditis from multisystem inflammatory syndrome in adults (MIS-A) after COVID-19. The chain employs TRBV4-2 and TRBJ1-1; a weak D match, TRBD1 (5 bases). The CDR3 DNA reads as TGTGCCAGCAGCGGCAGGGTGGCAACTGAAGCTTTCTTT. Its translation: CASSGRVATEAFF.